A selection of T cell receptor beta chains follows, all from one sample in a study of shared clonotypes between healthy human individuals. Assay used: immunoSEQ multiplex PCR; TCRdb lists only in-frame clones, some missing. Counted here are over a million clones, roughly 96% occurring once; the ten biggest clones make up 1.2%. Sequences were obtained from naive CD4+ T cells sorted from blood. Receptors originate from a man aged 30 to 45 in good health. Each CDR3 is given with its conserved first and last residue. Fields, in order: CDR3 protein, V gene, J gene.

CASSFPGANVLTF,TRBV27,TRBJ2-6
CASSPPGRAPGWQYF,TRBV21-1,TRBJ2-7
CASSPGGPGTGELFF,TRBV28,TRBJ2-2
CASSPALAGGRTRTQYF,TRBV7-2,TRBJ2-5
CASSVPGSRGGYTF,TRBV28,TRBJ1-2
CASQHAGRVNEKLFF,TRBV25-1,TRBJ1-4
CASSARHGQPGQKNQPQHF,TRBV11-2,TRBJ1-5
CASRAGTFTEAFF,TRBV6-5,TRBJ1-1
CASSFPRGQGASVNYEQYF,TRBV28,TRBJ2-7
CAISPGGGHGYTF,TRBV10-3,TRBJ1-2
CASSLRLGITQYF,TRBV27,TRBJ2-3
CASSPGERHLSMNTEAFF,TRBV5-1,TRBJ1-1
CASSLVGRDEAFF,TRBV5-8,TRBJ1-1
CASSLAGSPPTDTQYF,TRBV5-5,TRBJ2-3